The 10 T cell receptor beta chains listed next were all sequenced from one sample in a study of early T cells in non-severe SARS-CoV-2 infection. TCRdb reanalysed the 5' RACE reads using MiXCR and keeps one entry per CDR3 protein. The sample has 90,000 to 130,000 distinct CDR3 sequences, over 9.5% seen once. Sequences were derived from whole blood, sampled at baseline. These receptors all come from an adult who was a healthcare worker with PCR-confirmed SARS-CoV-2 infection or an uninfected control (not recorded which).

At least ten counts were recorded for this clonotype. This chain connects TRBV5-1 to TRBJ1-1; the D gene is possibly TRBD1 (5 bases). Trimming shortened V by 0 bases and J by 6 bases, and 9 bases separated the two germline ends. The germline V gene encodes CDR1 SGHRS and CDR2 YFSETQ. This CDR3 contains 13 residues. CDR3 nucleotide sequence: TGCGCCAGCAGCTTGGTTGACAGCGCTGAAGCTTTCTTT. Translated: CASSLVDSAEAFF. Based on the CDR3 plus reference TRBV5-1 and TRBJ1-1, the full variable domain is KAGVTQTPRYLIKTRGQQVTLSCSPISGHRSVSWYQQTPGQGLQFLFEYFSETQRNKGNFPGRFSGRQFSNSRSEMNVSTLELGDSALYLCASSLVDSAEAFFGQGTRLTVV.

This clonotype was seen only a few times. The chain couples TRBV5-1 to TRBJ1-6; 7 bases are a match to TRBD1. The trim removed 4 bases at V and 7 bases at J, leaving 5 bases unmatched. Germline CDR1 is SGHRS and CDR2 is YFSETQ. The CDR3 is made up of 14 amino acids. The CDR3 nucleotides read TGCGCCAGCAGCCCAGGGGGTAGGAATTCACCCCTCCACTTT. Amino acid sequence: CASSPGGRNSPLHF. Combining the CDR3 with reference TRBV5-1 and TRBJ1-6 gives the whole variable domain KAGVTQTPRYLIKTRGQQVTLSCSPISGHRSVSWYQQTPGQGLQFLFEYFSETQRNKGNFPGRFSGRQFSNSRSEMNVSTLELGDSALYLCASSPGGRNSPLHFGNGTRLTVT.

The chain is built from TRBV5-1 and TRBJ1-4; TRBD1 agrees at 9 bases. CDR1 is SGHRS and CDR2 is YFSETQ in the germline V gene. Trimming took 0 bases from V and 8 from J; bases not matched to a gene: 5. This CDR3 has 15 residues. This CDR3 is CASSLAGGQGEKLFF. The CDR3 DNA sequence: TGCGCCAGCAGCTTGGCCGGGGGACAGGGCGAAAAACTGTTTTTT.

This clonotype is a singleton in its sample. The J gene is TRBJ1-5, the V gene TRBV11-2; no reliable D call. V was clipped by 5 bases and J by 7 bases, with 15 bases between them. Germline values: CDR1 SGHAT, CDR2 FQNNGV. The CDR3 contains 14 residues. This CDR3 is CASSPAGTGQPQHF. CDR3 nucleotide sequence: TGTGCCAGCAGCCCGGCAGGTACGGGCCAGCCCCAGCATTTT.

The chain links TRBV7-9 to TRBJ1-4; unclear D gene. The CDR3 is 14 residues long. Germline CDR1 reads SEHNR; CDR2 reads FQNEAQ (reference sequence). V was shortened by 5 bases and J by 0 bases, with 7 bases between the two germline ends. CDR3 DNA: TGTGCCAGCAGCCCCCCGGCAACTAATGAAAAACTGTTTTTT. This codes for CASSPPATNEKLFF.

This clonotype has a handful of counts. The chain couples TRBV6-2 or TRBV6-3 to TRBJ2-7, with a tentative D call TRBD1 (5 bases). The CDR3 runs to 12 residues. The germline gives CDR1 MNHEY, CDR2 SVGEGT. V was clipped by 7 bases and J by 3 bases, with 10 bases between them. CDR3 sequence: CASNSGRYEQYF. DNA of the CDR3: TGTGCCAGCAATTCAGGGCGCTACGAGCAGTACTTC.

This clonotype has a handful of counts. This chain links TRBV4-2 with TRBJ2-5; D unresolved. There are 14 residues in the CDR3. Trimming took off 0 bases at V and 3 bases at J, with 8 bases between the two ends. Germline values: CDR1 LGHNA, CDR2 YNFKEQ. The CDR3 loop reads CASSQDREEETQYF. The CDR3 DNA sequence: TGTGCCAGCAGCCAAGATCGTGAAGAAGAGACCCAGTACTTC.

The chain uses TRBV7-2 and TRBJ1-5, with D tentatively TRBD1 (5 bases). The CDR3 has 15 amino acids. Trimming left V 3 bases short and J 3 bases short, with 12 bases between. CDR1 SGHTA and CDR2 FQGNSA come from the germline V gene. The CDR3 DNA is TGTGCCAGCAGCTTGTCGGGACCGATCAATCAGCCCCAGCATTTT. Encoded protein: CASSLSGPINQPQHF. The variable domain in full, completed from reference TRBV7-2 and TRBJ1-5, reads GAGVSQSPSNKVTEKGKDVELRCDPISGHTALYWYRQSLGQGLEFLIYFQGNSAPDKSGLPSDRFSAERTGGSVSTLTIQRTQQEDSAVYLCASSLSGPINQPQHFGDGTRLSIL.

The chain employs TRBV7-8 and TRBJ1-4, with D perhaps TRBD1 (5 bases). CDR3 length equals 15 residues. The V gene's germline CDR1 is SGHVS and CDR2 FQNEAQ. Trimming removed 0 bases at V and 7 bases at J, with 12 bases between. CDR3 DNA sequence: TGTGCCAGCAGCTTAGCTCGTGTAGGGACTGAAAAACTGTTTTTT. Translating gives CASSLARVGTEKLFF.

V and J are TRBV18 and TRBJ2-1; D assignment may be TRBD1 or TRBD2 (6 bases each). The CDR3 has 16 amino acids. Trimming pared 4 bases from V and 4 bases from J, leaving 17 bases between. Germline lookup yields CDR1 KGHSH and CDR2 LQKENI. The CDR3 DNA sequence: TGTGCCAGCTCACGTTTGGAGGGGGACGAATACAATGAGCAGTTCTTC. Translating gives CASSRLEGDEYNEQFF.